Shown below are 17 T cell receptor beta chains from a single sample sequenced in a study of blood T cells in healthy people across ages. Using a J-beta primer mix together with a sample-barcoded 5' primer, a second PCR was run for roughly 7 to 11 cycles. Each CDR3 protein is one row after TCRdb ran MiXCR on the 5' RACE reads. The table records 700,000 or so distinct CDR3 sequences, 22% of them present only once. The material sequenced was blood. These receptors came from a man in his 70s in good health.

This clonotype was seen more than once but under ten times. The genes are TRBV6-2 or TRBV6-3 and TRBJ2-1; D possibly corresponds to TRBD2 (6 bases). CDR3 length: 15 residues. Germline V gives CDR1 MNHEY, CDR2 SVGEGT. V was shortened by 6 bases and J by 6 bases, with 18 bases between the two germline ends. This chain's CDR3 is CASSYRLVGRNEQFF. In nucleotides, the CDR3 is TGTGCCAGCAGCTACCGACTAGTAGGGCGCAATGAGCAGTTCTTC.

The rearrangement uses TRBV4-1 and TRBJ2-3, with a weak D call TRBD1 (6 bases). This CDR3 spans 18 amino acids. V was trimmed by 4 bases and J by 1 base, leaving 21 bases between them. Germline loops: CDR1 MGHRA, CDR2 YSYEKL. The CDR3 loop is CASSPGPEYRVRTDTQYF. DNA of the CDR3: TGCGCCAGCAGCCCCGGACCGGAATACAGGGTTCGCACAGATACGCAGTATTTT.

J is TRBJ2-5 and V is TRBV24-1; D is perhaps TRBD1 (5 bases). Trimming stripped 7 bases from V and 3 bases from J, with 8 bases between. From germline, CDR1 is KGHDR and CDR2 SFDVKD. The CDR3 contains 12 residues. The CDR3 nucleotides are TGTGCCACCAGGGACACCAAAGAGACCCAGTACTTC. Protein product: CATRDTKETQYF.

The rearrangement links TRBV7-6 to TRBJ2-5; TRBD2 might be the D (5 bases). The J call may not be correct, given that the DNA end is closer to TRBJ2-7. This CDR3 comprises 15 residues. Germline-derived CDR1 and CDR2 are SGHVS and FNYEAQ. CDR3 region: CASSPEVGARTEQYF. DNA of the CDR3: TGTGCCAGCAGCCCGGAGGTGGGCGCTAGAACCGAGCAGTACTTC.

This chain links TRBV7-9 with TRBJ2-3; 7 nucleotides line up with TRBD1. The CDR3 is made up of 14 amino acids. J was trimmed by 6 bases and V by 2 bases; bases with no gene match: 5. Looked up from germline, CDR1 is SEHNR and CDR2 is FQNEAQ (reference sequence). CDR3 loop: CASSLTLTGDTQYF. The DNA for the CDR3 is TGTGCCAGCAGCTTAACCTTGACAGGGGATACGCAGTATTTT.

About this clonotype itself: One end of the junction does not line up with germline, which may come from a read error. The chain uses TRBV6-2 or TRBV6-3 and TRBJ2-1; 9 bases agree with TRBD2. Germline CDR1 MNHEY, CDR2 SVGEGT. The CDR3 is 17 residues long. The CDR3 protein is CASSATSGGRADNEQLF. In nucleotides, the CDR3 is TGTGCCAGCAGCGCAACTAGCGGCGGGAGGGCGGACAATGAGCAGCTCTTC.

The chain uses TRBV5-1 and TRBJ2-3; 12 positions match TRBD2. With V trimmed by 3 bases and J by 2 bases, 4 bases remained unmatched. The CDR3 runs to 16 residues. Germline V gene lookup returns CDR1 SGHRS and CDR2 YFSETQ. DNA for the CDR3: TGCGCCAGCAGCTCGACTAGCGGGGGTACCACAGATACGCAGTATTTT. The encoded protein is CASSSTSGGTTDTQYF.

The chain has TRBV10-3 and TRBJ2-7, with a tentative D call TRBD1 (6 bases). TRBJ2-5 explains the end of the DNA better; the J call may be wrong. Germline assignment: CDR1 ENHRY and CDR2 SYGVKD. The CDR3 is 14 amino acids. Written as DNA, the CDR3 is TGTGCCATCAGTCCCGGGACAAGACAAGAGACCCAGTACTTC. Residues: CAISPGTRQETQYF.

This clonotype was counted between two and nine times. This rearrangement joins TRBV6-7 to TRBJ2-3; TRBD2 matches at 9 bases. Being an ORF, TRBV6-7 has a function that is uncertain. The CDR3 is made up of 15 amino acids. Trimming at V came to 5 bases and at J to 10 bases, leaving 13 bases not matched to a gene. CDR3 in DNA: TGTGCCAGCAGTCACGGAAGTAGCGGGAGCTCGGCGCAGTATTTT. Translating gives CASSHGSSGSSAQYF.

This clonotype was seen more than once but under ten times. V and J are TRBV20-1 and TRBJ2-4, with D possibly matching TRBD2 (7 bases). V was trimmed by 5 bases and J by 8 bases, leaving 16 bases between them. The germline gives CDR1 DFQATT, CDR2 SNEGSKA (reference sequence). CDR3 size: 13 residues. DNA of the CDR3: TGCAGTGCTTTGCAGGGAGGGGGTTACATTCAGTACTTC. It translates to CSALQGGGYIQYF.

The chain joins TRBV4-2 to TRBJ2-7, with 9 bases lining up with TRBD1. The CDR3 is 14 residues long. The V and J ends lost 0 bases and 6 bases, in that order; junction bases with no gene match: 3. CDR1 is LGHNA, CDR2 YNFKEQ, per germline. CDR3 DNA sequence: TGTGCCAGCAGCCAAGAAACAGGGGGCTCCGAGCAGTACTTC. Its translation: CASSQETGGSEQYF.

This clonotype has a handful of counts. The genes are TRBV29-1 and TRBJ2-1, with 9 bases matching TRBD2. The CDR3 extends over 15 amino acids. The V and J ends lost 5 bases and 7 bases, in that order; junction bases with no gene match: 12. The germline CDR1 and CDR2 sequences are SQVTM and ANQGSEA. Here the CDR3 reads CSVKSGRGGGNEQFF. In DNA, the CDR3 is TGCAGCGTTAAGAGCGGGCGGGGGGGAGGAAATGAGCAGTTCTTC.

The rearrangement joins TRBV12-5 to TRBJ2-1; D ambiguous. In germline, CDR1 is LGHNT, CDR2 FRNRAP. The CDR3 has 18 amino acids. The V and J ends lost 1 base and 0 bases respectively, with 16 bases between them. CDR3 loop: CASGLGLTRHSSYNEQFF. CDR3 nucleotides: TGTGCTAGTGGTTTGGGACTTACACGACATAGCTCCTACAATGAGCAGTTCTTC. The full variable domain, with the rest looked up from reference TRBV12-5 and TRBJ2-1, is DARVTQTPRHKVTEMGQEVTMRCQPILGHNTVFWYRQTMMQGLELLAYFRNRAPLDDSGMPKDRFSAEMPDATLATLKIQPSEPRDSAVYFCASGLGLTRHSSYNEQFFGPGTRLTVL.

The chain carries TRBV12-3 or TRBV12-4 and TRBJ2-1, with 13 bases aligning to TRBD2. This CDR3 comprises 16 residues. V shed 6 bases, J shed 11 bases, and the junction held 13 bases outside the gene matches. The CDR3 DNA is TGTGCCAGCAGCCGACCCGGGACTAGCGGGAAAATTAAGCAGTTCTTC. Protein sequence: CASSRPGTSGKIKQFF.

This clonotype came up many times. The junction does not match germline at one end; this may be a read error. V usage is TRBV3-1 and J usage is TRBJ2-7; D might be TRBD1 (6 bases). CDR3 size: 11 residues. From germline, CDR1 is LGHDT and CDR2 YNNKEL (reference sequence). This CDR3 is CASSLADSWHF. CDR3 nucleotides: TGTGCCAGCAGCCTTGCGGACAGCTGGCACTTC.

The chain joins TRBV7-2 to TRBJ1-3, with 11 bases matching TRBD1. The J segment lost 1 base and the V segment lost 3 bases, leaving 2 bases of the junction unmatched. From germline, CDR1 is SGHTA and CDR2 FQGNSA. The CDR3 has 16 residues. The chain's CDR3 is CASSLGTGGSGNTIYF. The CDR3 DNA is TGTGCCAGCAGCTTGGGGACAGGGGGGTCTGGAAACACCATATATTTT.

The rearrangement joins TRBV28 to TRBJ2-3; D is possibly TRBD1 (6 bases). The germline CDR1 and CDR2 sequences are MDHEN and SYDVKM. V was cut by 5 bases and J by 6 bases, with 15 bases left in between. The CDR3 extends over 14 amino acids. The CDR3 protein is CASSPDRGLDTQYF. The CDR3 DNA sequence: TGTGCCAGCAGTCCGGATAGGGGGTTGGATACGCAGTATTTT.